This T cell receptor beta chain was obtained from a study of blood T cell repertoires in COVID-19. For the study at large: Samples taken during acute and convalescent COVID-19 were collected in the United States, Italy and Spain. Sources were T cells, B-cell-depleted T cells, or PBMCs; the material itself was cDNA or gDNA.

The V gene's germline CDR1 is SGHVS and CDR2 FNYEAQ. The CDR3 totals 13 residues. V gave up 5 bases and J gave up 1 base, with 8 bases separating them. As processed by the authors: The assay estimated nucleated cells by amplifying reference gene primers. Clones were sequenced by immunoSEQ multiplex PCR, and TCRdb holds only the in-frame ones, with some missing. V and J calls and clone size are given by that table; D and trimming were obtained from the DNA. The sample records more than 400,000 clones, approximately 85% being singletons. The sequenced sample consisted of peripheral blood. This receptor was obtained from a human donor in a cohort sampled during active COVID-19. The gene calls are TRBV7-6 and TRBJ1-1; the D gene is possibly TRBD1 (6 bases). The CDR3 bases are TGTGCCAGCAGCAGACAGGAGAACACTGAAGCTTTCTTT. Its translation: CASSRQENTEAFF.